This T cell receptor beta chain was recovered during a study of T cells in Graves' hyperthyroidism and ophthalmopathy. On the study more broadly: At the time of initial diagnosis and before any treatment, peripheral blood was collected.

RNA transcripts gave rise to amplified TCR beta CDR3 regions. The HTBI set primed first-round TCR CDR3 RT-PCR. From the multiplex PCR reads, TCRdb called clonotypes with MiXCR, one entry per CDR3 protein. The sample gives approximately 400,000 distinct CDR3 sequences, about 18% of which show up once; around two fifths is in the top ten. Findings and caveats of the study: Ophthalmopathy cases were set apart from stable hyperthyroidism by a 13 V-J model. Appearing also in blood were most of the thyroid clonotypes expanded above 0.001. The model's output predicted ophthalmopathy at a median of about 5.9 months prior to onset.

The sample holds many counts of this clonotype. Its antigen is as yet unknown. Germline is not matched at one junction end, which may reflect a read error. Per germline, CDR1 MDHEN and CDR2 SYDVKM. CDR3 length: 19 amino acids. This clonotype originated in a young man with Graves' ophthalmopathy. The chain employs TRBV28 and TRBJ1-2, with a weak D call TRBD1 (5 bases). The specimen was blood. The CDR3 is CASSLLFRLDAGQNYGYTF. The CDR3 coding sequence is TGTGCCAGCAGCTTATTGTTCCGGCTTGACGCGGGGCAGAACTATGGCTACACCTTC.